The rows below give T cell receptor beta chains drawn from one sample of a study of Tregs in tolerant kidney transplant recipients. Antigens for these TCRs are unknown. Here immunoSEQ multiplex PCR was the method, and the copy in TCRdb shows in-frame clones only, minus some. The table lists 9,500 to 12,000 clones, around 91% of them singletons. Sequencing used Tregs from blood cultured with allogeneic cells, obtained before the transplant. The receptors shown here come from a human patient who received a combined kidney and bone marrow transplant. Both conserved end residues are part of each CDR3. The order of the fields is D gene, J gene, clone size, V gene, CDR3 DNA, CDR3 protein. D genes are given only for firm matches. A clone size is listed for some rows: how often the clone was seen (once, few, many), or a class if it is expanded.

D: .
J: TRBJ2-1
size: .
V: TRBV7-2
DNA: TGTGCCAGCCGGTTTAATTCCTACAATGAGCAGTTCTTC
CDR3: CASRFNSYNEQFF

D: .
J: TRBJ2-2
size: .
V: TRBV9
DNA: TGTGCCAGCAGCGTAGGCGTCGGGGGCTACACCGGGGAGCTGTTTTTT
CDR3: CASSVGVGGYTGELFF

D: TRBD1
J: TRBJ1-2
size: .
V: TRBV6-5
DNA: TGTGCCAGCAGTTACTCGATGACAGGGGAATACTATGGCTACACCTTC
CDR3: CASSYSMTGEYYGYTF

D: .
J: TRBJ1-4
size: .
V: TRBV4-1
DNA: TGCGCCAGCAGCCAAGGCCGGGGCCTTAATGAAAAACTGTTTTTT
CDR3: CASSQGRGLNEKLFF

D: .
J: TRBJ2-7
size: once
V: TRBV7-3
DNA: TGTGCCAGCAGCTTAAGGGGCGGCTACGAGCAGTACTTC
CDR3: CASSLRGGYEQYF

D: TRBD2
J: TRBJ2-2
size: .
V: TRBV5-1
DNA: TGCGCCAGCAGCTTGCCGTGGACTAGCGGGAACACCGGGGAGCTGTTTTTT
CDR3: CASSLPWTSGNTGELFF

D: .
J: TRBJ2-1
size: .
V: TRBV6-5
DNA: TGTGCCAGCAGTTACTTTGCGTTGAGCTCCTACAATGAGCAGTTCTTC
CDR3: CASSYFALSSYNEQFF

D: TRBD1
J: TRBJ2-3
size: .
V: TRBV6-6
DNA: TGTGCCAGCAGTTATGGGACAGGGTGGACAGATACGCAGTATTTT
CDR3: CASSYGTGWTDTQYF

D: .
J: TRBJ1-2
size: .
V: TRBV27
DNA: TGCGCCAGCAGTTTGAGTTGGTCTAACTATGGCTACACCTTC
CDR3: CASSLSWSNYGYTF

D: .
J: TRBJ2-7
size: .
V: TRBV5-1
DNA: TGCGCCAGCAGCTCCCAGTCTACGGCCTACGAGCAGTACTTC
CDR3: CASSSQSTAYEQYF

D: TRBD1
J: TRBJ1-1
size: .
V: TRBV10-3
DNA: TGTGCCATCAGTGACCCCAAACGGACAGGGAACACTGAAGCTTTCTTT
CDR3: CAISDPKRTGNTEAFF

D: .
J: TRBJ2-3
size: few
V: TRBV7-9
DNA: TGTGCCAGCAGAACGCAGGGTATCCCAGATACGCAGTATTTT
CDR3: CASRTQGIPDTQYF

D: .
J: TRBJ1-5
size: .
V: TRBV6-6
DNA: TGTGCCAGCATCCAGGGGAGGAATCAGCCCCAGCATTTT
CDR3: CASIQGRNQPQHF

D: TRBD1
J: TRBJ2-3
size: .
V: TRBV5-1
DNA: TGCGCCAGCAGCTTGGTTGTAGGGGGCAACACAGATACGCAGTATTTT
CDR3: CASSLVVGGNTDTQYF

D: .
J: TRBJ1-1
size: few
V: TRBV7-9
DNA: TGTGCCAGCAGCTTAGAAGCTTCCGGGGGCAGGGACACTGAAGCTTTCTTT
CDR3: CASSLEASGGRDTEAFF

D: .
J: TRBJ2-2
size: once
V: TRBV7-8
DNA: TGTGCCAGCAGCTTACCGCTGGAGTTCACCGGGGAGCTGTTTTTT
CDR3: CASSLPLEFTGELFF

D: .
J: TRBJ2-3
size: .
V: TRBV9
DNA: TGTGCCAGCAGCGTAGGCCCCACTCGGCGGGGGCAGTATTTT
CDR3: CASSVGPTRRGQYF

D: TRBD1
J: TRBJ1-5
size: .
V: TRBV2
DNA: TGTGCCAGCAGTGAACCAGGGGGCGGTCAGCCCCAGCATTTT
CDR3: CASSEPGGGQPQHF

D: TRBD2
J: TRBJ2-3
size: .
V: TRBV11-2
DNA: TGTGCCAGCAGCTTCGCCAGACTAGCGGGAGGATTAGATACGCAGTATTTT
CDR3: CASSFARLAGGLDTQYF

D: .
J: TRBJ2-5
size: .
V: TRBV7-9
DNA: TGTGCCAGCAGCTTAAACAGACAAGAGACCCAGTACTTC
CDR3: CASSLNRQETQYF

D: .
J: TRBJ2-5
size: .
V: TRBV7-2
DNA: TGTGCCAGCAGCTTAGATACAGGGCAAGAGACCCAGTACTTC
CDR3: CASSLDTGQETQYF

D: .
J: TRBJ1-2
size: .
V: TRBV6-1
DNA: TGTGCCAGCAGCCGCCGGGTCCTCTATGGCTACACCTTC
CDR3: CASSRRVLYGYTF

D: .
J: TRBJ2-4
size: .
V: TRBV7-9
DNA: TGTGCCAGCAGCCGTCACAGGGCCGCCAAAAACATTCAGTACTTC
CDR3: CASSRHRAAKNIQYF

D: .
J: TRBJ1-4
size: .
V: TRBV25-1
DNA: TGTGCCAGCAGTGAATTGTGGGGAGTGGAGGAAAAACTGTTTTTT
CDR3: CASSELWGVEEKLFF

D: .
J: TRBJ2-5
size: .
V: TRBV4-3
DNA: TGCGCCAGCAGCCAAGATAGCAGATTGGGGACCCAGTACTTC
CDR3: CASSQDSRLGTQYF

D: TRBD2
J: TRBJ2-1
size: .
V: TRBV7-3
DNA: TGTGCCAGCAGCTTGGGACTAGCGGCCTACAATGAGCAGTTCTTC
CDR3: CASSLGLAAYNEQFF

D: TRBD1
J: TRBJ2-7
size: .
V: TRBV15
DNA: TGTGCCACCAGCTCTCCCTCGGACAGGGGGCAATACGAGCAGTACTTC
CDR3: CATSSPSDRGQYEQYF

D: .
J: TRBJ2-7
size: .
V: TRBV30
DNA: TGTGCCTGGAGTGGATACGCAGCATACGAGCAGTACTTC
CDR3: CAWSGYAAYEQYF

D: .
J: TRBJ2-1
size: .
V: TRBV6-1
DNA: TGTGCCAGCAGAGCATCGGGACCCCGACTAAATGAGCAGTTCTTC
CDR3: CASRASGPRLNEQFF

D: .
J: TRBJ1-1
size: once
V: TRBV4-2
DNA: TGTGCCAGCAGCCGAGAGAGGCGGGTAGGGACTGAAGCTTTCTTT
CDR3: CASSRERRVGTEAFF

D: .
J: TRBJ2-7
size: .
V: TRBV7-2
DNA: TGTGCCAGCAGCCGAACTACCTACGAGCAGTACTTC
CDR3: CASSRTTYEQYF

D: .
J: TRBJ2-7
size: .
V: TRBV29-1
DNA: TGCAGCGTTGTGACTAGCTACGAGCAGTACTTC
CDR3: CSVVTSYEQYF